These 14 T cell receptor beta chains were all obtained from the same sample, sequenced in a study of human T cells and chemical hapten exposure. The sample's time point: patch test 1, 2 weeks after DPC sensitization. Sample treatment: therapeutic diphenylcyclopropenone sensitization with weekly scalp DPC. TCRdb redid the calling of the RACE reads with MiXCR, one entry per CDR3 protein. The sample carries roughly 70,000 distinct CDR3 sequences, approximately 9.8% recorded once. The material was whole blood, obtained in connection with sensitization to the hapten diphenylcyclopropenone (DPC). These receptors were obtained from a woman aged 40 to 50 with alopecia areata. Some clones in this sample may be carry-over from other donors' samples.

This clonotype was observed at least ten times. The chain joins TRBV6-6 to TRBJ2-1; D is unclear. The CDR3 is 14 residues long. The germline V gene has CDR1 MNHNY and CDR2 SVGAGI (reference sequence). V lost 0 bases and J 2 bases, leaving 5 bases between the germline ends. The DNA for the CDR3 is TGTGCCAGCAGTTACTCGAGTACCTACAATGAGCAGTTCTTC. The encoded protein is CASSYSSTYNEQFF.

Many counts were recorded for this clonotype. The chain has TRBV10-2 and TRBJ1-5, with 12 bases matching TRBD1. In germline, CDR1 is WSHSY, CDR2 SAAADI. This CDR3 has 15 amino acids. The ends lost 7 bases at V and 7 bases at J; junction bases unmatched: 8. The CDR3 loop is CASMTGTGGDQPQHF. Written as DNA, the CDR3 is TGCGCCAGCATGACGGGGACAGGGGGCGACCAGCCCCAGCATTTT.

Many counts were recorded for this clonotype. The V gene is TRBV6-6, the J gene TRBJ1-5; a possible D gene is TRBD1 (5 bases). The CDR3 is made up of 17 amino acids. CDR1 is MNHNY, CDR2 SVGAGI, per germline (reference sequence). V lost 0 bases to trimming and J lost 1 base, with 13 bases between them. For the CDR3, the DNA is TGTGCCAGCAGTTACTCGGGGGGGAGGTCGAGCAATCAGCCCCAGCATTTT. Translating gives CASSYSGGRSSNQPQHF.

The rearrangement joins TRBV9 to TRBJ1-6; 7 bases align to TRBD1. From germline, CDR1 is SGDLS and CDR2 YYNGEE. V lost 3 bases and J lost 9; bases outside the gene matches: 6. The CDR3 consists of 14 residues. The CDR3 is CASSEGAGGSPLHF. The DNA of the CDR3 is TGTGCCAGCAGCGAGGGGGCAGGAGGTTCACCCCTCCACTTT.

The table lists this clonotype with many counts. This chain uses TRBV19 with TRBJ2-5; D not certain. Germline V lookup: CDR1 LNHDA, CDR2 SQIVND (reference sequence). The V and J ends lost 6 bases and 1 base respectively, with 9 bases between them. CDR3 length: 13 amino acids. The CDR3 spells CASSVVAQETQYF. The DNA of the CDR3 is TGTGCCAGTAGCGTTGTAGCCCAAGAGACCCAGTACTTC.

This clonotype has ten or more counts. V and J are TRBV11-3 and TRBJ2-1, with D possibly being TRBD2 (5 bases). CDR3 length equals 16 residues. In germline, CDR1 is SGHNT, CDR2 YENEEA. V lost 5 bases, J lost 5 bases, and 19 bases lay in between. The CDR3 region has the DNA TGTGCCAGCAGCCTCACGACGTTTACTAGGGACAATGAGCAGTTCTTC. It yields the protein CASSLTTFTRDNEQFF.

This clonotype showed up just a few times. This chain connects TRBV20-1 to TRBJ2-4, with D possibly TRBD2 on 6 matching bases. V lost 2 bases and J lost 7, with 9 bases in between. The germline gives CDR1 DFQATT, CDR2 SNEGSKA (reference sequence). The length of the CDR3 is 12 residues. CDR3 loop: CSARLAGNIQYF. DNA for the CDR3: TGCAGTGCTAGATTGGCGGGGAACATTCAGTACTTC.

The chain links TRBV6-6 to TRBJ1-1; 9 bases match TRBD1. This CDR3 contains 14 residues. J was trimmed by 10 bases and V by 8 bases; bases with no gene match: 14. Germline CDR1 MNHNY, CDR2 SVGAGI (reference sequence). This CDR3 is CASRPTDRGVGAFF. The CDR3 bases are TGTGCCAGCCGTCCAACGGACAGGGGTGTGGGAGCTTTCTTT.

This chain joins TRBV27 and TRBJ2-7, with TRBD2 identical over 11 bases. With 4 bases clipped from V and 1 base from J, the junction kept 9 bases outside the gene matches. This CDR3 spans 17 amino acids. Germline values: CDR1 MNHEY, CDR2 SMNVEV (reference sequence). The CDR3 loop reads CASSSLAGGRASYEQYF. The DNA of the CDR3 is TGTGCCAGCAGTTCCCTAGCGGGGGGCCGCGCATCCTACGAGCAGTACTTC.

This clonotype has just a few counts. The CDR3 loop is CASSRGSDTEAFF. CDR3 sequence (DNA): TGTGCCAGCAGTCGGGGGAGTGACACTGAAGCTTTCTTT. The rearrangement links TRBV6-5 to TRBJ1-1; weak D call: TRBD1 (5 bases). CDR3 length: 13 residues. The V gene lost 5 bases and the J gene lost 3 bases, with 10 bases spanning the gap. Germline CDR1 and CDR2: MNHEY and SVGAGI.

This clonotype occurred many times. The V gene is TRBV5-1, the J gene TRBJ1-2; no clear D. V was shortened by 1 base and J by 4 bases, with 8 bases between the two germline ends. CDR1 and CDR2 from the germline V gene are SGHRS and YFSETQ. This CDR3 has 13 residues. The DNA for the CDR3 is TGCGCCAGCAGCTTGAGTGAGGGCTATGGCTACACCTTC. It yields the protein CASSLSEGYGYTF.

Many counts were recorded for this clonotype. This chain uses TRBV12-3 or TRBV12-4 with TRBJ2-1; tentative D call: TRBD1 (6 bases). This CDR3 is 17 amino acids long. With 0 bases removed from V and 8 bases from J, the gap between germline ends came to 20 bases. CDR3 bases: TGTGCCAGCAGTTTAGCCCGGTTAACAGGGCCTTGGTATGAGCAGTTCTTC. Translating it yields CASSLARLTGPWYEQFF.

V is TRBV6-5 and J is TRBJ2-7; perhaps TRBD1 as D (7 bases). Between the trimmed V and J ends, which lost 6 bases and 2 bases, there was a span of 20 bases. This CDR3 comprises 16 residues. CDR1 and CDR2 from the germline V gene are MNHEY and SVGAGI. The DNA of the CDR3 is TGTGCCAGCAGACGCGGGGACAGCGCAGTTACCTACGAGCAGTACTTC. Amino acids: CASRRGDSAVTYEQYF.

This clonotype was seen repeatedly, ten times or more. The chain joins TRBV6-2 or TRBV6-3 to TRBJ2-3, with D perhaps matching TRBD2 (5 bases). CDR3 length equals 17 residues. V was shortened by 2 bases and J by 0 bases, with 15 bases between the two germline ends. CDR1 MNHEY and CDR2 SVGEGT come from the germline V gene. CDR3 nucleotide sequence: TGTGCCAGCAGTTACCCCGGGGATAGCCCTAGCACAGATACGCAGTATTTT. This codes for CASSYPGDSPSTDTQYF.